This T cell receptor beta chain was recovered during a study of blood T cell repertoires in COVID-19. The wider study: Samples came from the United States, Italy and Spain, spanning acute and convalescent COVID-19. Sources were T cells, B-cell-depleted T cells, or PBMCs; the material itself was cDNA or gDNA.

This clone was counted a few times. A read error may produce the germline difference seen at one junction end. Living in 25 or so US areas, the participants were between roughly 18 and 90 years of age. Some clones are missing from TCRdb's copy, which holds only in-frame ones; the method was immunoSEQ multiplex PCR. This table holds approximately 180,000 clones, roughly 84% found once. The CDR3 has 15 residues. Germline V gene data show CDR1 as MNHNS and CDR2 as SASEGT. This receptor was obtained from a human donor with acute COVID-19. The donor label of this sample is uncertain. The V call is TRBV6-1, the J call TRBJ2-7, with 7 bases matching TRBD1. What was sequenced was PBMCs or T cells enriched from blood (not recorded which). The chain's CDR3 is CASREGTVGFYEQYF. The CDR3 nucleotides are TGTGCCAGCAGAGAAGGGACAGTGGGTTTCTACGAGCAGTACTTC.